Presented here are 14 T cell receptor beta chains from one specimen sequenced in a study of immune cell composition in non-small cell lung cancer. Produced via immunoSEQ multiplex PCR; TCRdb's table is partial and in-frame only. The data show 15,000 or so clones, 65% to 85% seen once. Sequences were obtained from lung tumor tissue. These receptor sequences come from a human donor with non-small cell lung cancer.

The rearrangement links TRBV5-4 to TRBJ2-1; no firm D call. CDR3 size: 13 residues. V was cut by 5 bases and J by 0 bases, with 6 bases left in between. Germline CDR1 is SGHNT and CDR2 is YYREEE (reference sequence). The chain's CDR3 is CASSSSSYNEQFF. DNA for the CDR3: TGTGCCAGCAGTTCCAGCTCCTACAATGAGCAGTTCTTC.

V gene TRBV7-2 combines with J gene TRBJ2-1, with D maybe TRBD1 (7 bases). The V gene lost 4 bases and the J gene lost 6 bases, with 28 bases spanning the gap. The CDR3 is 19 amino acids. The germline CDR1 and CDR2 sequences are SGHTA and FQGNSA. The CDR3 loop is CASSSRQGGLNTPANEQFF. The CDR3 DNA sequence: TGTGCCAGCAGCTCGAGACAGGGAGGACTGAATACGCCGGCCAATGAGCAGTTCTTC.

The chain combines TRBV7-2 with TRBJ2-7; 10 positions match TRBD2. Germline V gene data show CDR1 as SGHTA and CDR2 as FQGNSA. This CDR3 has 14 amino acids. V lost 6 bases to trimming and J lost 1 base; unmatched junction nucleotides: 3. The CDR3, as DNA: TGTGCCAGCAGTCAGGGACTAGCGTCCTACGAGCAGTACTTC. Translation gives CASSQGLASYEQYF.

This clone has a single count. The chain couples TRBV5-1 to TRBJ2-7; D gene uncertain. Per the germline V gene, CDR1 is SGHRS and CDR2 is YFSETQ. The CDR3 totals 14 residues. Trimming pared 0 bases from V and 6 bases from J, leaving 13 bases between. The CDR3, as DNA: TGCGCCAGCAGCTTGGGAGTTTTACCTCCCGAGCAGTACTTC. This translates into CASSLGVLPPEQYF.

Here the CDR3 DNA reads TGTGCCAGCGGACAGCGCCGGGACGATGGCTACACCTTC. Translated, it gives CASGQRRDDGYTF. The genes are TRBV27 and TRBJ1-2; possibly TRBD1 for D (6 bases). The germline V gene has CDR1 MNHEY and CDR2 SMNVEV (reference sequence). The CDR3 runs to 13 residues. The V and J ends lost 8 bases and 6 bases respectively, with 16 bases between them.

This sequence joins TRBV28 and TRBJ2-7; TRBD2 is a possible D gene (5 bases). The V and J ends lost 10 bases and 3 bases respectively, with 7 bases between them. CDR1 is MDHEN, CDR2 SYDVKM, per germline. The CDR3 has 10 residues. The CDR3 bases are TGTGCCACCCGGGACTACGAGCAGTACTTC. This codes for CATRDYEQYF.

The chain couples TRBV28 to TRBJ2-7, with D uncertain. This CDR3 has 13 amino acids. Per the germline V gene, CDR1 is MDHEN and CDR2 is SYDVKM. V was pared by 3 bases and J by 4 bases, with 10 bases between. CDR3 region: CASSLWETYEQYF. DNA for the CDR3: TGTGCCAGCAGTTTGTGGGAAACGTACGAGCAGTACTTC. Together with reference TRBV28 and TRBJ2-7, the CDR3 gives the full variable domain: DVKVTQSSRYLVKRTGEKVFLECVQDMDHENMFWYRQDPGLGLRLIYFSYDVKMKEKGDIPEGYSVSREKKERFSLILESASTNQTSMYLCASSLWETYEQYFGPGTRLTVT.

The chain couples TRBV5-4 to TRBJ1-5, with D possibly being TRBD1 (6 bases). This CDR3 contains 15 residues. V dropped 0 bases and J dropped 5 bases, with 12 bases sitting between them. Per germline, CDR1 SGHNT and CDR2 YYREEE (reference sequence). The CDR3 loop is CASSLEGYRDQPQHF. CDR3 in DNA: TGTGCCAGCAGCTTGGAGGGCTACAGGGATCAGCCCCAGCATTTT.

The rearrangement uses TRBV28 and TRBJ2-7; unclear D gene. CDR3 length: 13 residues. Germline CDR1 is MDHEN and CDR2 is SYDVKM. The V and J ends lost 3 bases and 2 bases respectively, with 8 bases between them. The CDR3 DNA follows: TGTGCCAGCAGTTTCCCTGCCCCCTACGAGCAGTACTTC. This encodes CASSFPAPYEQYF.

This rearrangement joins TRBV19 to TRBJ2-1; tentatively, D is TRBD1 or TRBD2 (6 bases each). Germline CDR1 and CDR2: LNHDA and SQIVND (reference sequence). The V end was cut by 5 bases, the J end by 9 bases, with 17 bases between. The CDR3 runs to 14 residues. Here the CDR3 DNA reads TGTGCCAGTAGTCCACCGGGGGCATTTAGTGAGCAGTTCTTC. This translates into CASSPPGAFSEQFF.

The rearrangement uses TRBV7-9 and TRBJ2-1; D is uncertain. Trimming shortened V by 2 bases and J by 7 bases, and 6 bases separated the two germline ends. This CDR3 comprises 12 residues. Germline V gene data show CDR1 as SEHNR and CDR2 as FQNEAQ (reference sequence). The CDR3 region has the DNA TGTGCCAGCAGCTTATTACATAATGAGCAGTTCTTC. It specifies CASSLLHNEQFF.

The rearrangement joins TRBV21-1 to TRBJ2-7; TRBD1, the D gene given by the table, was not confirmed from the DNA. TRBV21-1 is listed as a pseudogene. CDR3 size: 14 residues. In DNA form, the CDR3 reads TGTGCCAGCAGGACCGGACATCCGCGGTACGAGCAGTACTTC. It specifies CASRTGHPRYEQYF.

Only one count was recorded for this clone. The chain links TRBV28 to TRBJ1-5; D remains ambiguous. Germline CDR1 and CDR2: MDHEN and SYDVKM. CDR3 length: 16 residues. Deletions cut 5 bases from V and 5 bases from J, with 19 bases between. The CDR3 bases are TGTGCCAGCAGTCCTGAGGACGGAGCGCCGTATCAGCCCCAGCATTTT. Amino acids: CASSPEDGAPYQPQHF.

The CDR3 coding sequence is TGTGCCAGCGCGGCTAGCGGGAGGTCAGATACGCAGTATTTT. This sequence encodes CASAASGRSDTQYF. The chain recombines TRBV9 with TRBJ2-3; 11 bases map to TRBD2. The V gene end was trimmed by 7 bases and the J gene end by 4 bases; junction bases not matched to a gene: 5. The CDR3 has 14 amino acids. Germline CDR1 and CDR2: SGDLS and YYNGEE.